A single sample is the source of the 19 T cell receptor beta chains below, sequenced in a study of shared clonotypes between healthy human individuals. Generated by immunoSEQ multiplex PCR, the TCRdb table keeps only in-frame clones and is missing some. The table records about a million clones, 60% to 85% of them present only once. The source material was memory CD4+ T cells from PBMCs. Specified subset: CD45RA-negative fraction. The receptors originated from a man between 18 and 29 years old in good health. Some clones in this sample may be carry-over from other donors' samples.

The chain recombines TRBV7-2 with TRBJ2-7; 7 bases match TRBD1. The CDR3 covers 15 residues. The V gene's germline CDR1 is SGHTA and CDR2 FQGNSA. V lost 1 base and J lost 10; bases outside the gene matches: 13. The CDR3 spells CASSLEGTEPYIQYF. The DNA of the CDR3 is TGTGCCAGCAGCTTAGAAGGGACAGAACCCTACATCCAGTACTTC.

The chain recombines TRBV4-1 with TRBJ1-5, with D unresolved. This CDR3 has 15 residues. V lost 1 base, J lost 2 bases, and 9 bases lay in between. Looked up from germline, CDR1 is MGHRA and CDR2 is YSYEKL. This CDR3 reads CASSQVGQRNQPQHF. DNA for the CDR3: TGCGCCAGCAGCCAAGTTGGGCAGCGCAATCAGCCCCAGCATTTT.

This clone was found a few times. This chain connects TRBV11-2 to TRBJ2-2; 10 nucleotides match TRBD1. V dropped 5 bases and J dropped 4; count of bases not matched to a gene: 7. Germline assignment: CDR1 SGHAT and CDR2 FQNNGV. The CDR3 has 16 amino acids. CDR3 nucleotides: TGTGCCAGCAGCACACGGACAGGGGGTAGCACCGGGGAGCTGTTTTTT. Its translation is CASSTRTGGSTGELFF. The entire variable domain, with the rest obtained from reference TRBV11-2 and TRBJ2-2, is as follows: EAGVAQSPRYKIIEKRQSVAFWCNPISGHATLYWYQQILGQGPKLLIQFQNNGVVDDSQLPKDRFSAERLKGVDSTLKIQPAKLEDSAVYLCASSTRTGGSTGELFFGEGSRLTVL.

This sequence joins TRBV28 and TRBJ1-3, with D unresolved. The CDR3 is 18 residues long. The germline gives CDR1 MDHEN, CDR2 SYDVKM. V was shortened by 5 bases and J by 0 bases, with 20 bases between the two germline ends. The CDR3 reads CASSPRTWQKSSGNTIYF. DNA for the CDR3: TGTGCCAGCAGTCCTCGGACGTGGCAGAAAAGCTCTGGAAACACCATATATTTT.

CDR3 sequence: CASSRTEYNEQFF. The CDR3 DNA is TGTGCCAGCAGCCGGACGGAATACAATGAGCAGTTCTTC. This rearrangement joins TRBV7-6 to TRBJ2-1; D is ambiguous. V was clipped by 5 bases and J by 4 bases, with 9 bases between them. The CDR3 is 13 amino acids. Germline CDR1 and CDR2: SGHVS and FNYEAQ.

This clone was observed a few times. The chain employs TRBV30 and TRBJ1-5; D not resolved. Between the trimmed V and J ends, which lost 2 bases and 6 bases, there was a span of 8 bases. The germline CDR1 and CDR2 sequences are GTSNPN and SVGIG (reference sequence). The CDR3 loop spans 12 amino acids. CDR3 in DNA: TGTGCCTGGAGTCAGGCAGGTCAGCCCCAGCATTTT. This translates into CAWSQAGQPQHF.

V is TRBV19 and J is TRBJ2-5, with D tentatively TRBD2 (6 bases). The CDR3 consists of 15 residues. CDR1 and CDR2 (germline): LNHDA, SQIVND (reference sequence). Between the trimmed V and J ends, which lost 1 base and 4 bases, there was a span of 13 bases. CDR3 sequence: CASSIVGPAGETQYF. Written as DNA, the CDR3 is TGTGCCAGTAGTATAGTGGGCCCAGCGGGAGAGACCCAGTACTTC. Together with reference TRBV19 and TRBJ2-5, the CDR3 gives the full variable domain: DGGITQSPKYLFRKEGQNVTLSCEQNLNHDAMYWYRQDPGQGLRLIYYSQIVNDFQKGDIAEGYSVSREKKESFPLTVTSAQKNPTAFYLCASSIVGPAGETQYFGPGTRLLVL.

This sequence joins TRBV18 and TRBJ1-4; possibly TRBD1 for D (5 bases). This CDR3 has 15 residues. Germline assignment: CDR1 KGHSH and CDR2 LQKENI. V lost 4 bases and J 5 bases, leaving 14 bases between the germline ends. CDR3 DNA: TGTGCCAGCTCACTGGGACTGACGGTAAATGAAAAACTGTTTTTT. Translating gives CASSLGLTVNEKLFF.

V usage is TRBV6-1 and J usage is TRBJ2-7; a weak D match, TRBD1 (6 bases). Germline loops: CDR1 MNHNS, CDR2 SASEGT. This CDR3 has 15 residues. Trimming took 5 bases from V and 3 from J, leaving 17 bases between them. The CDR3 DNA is TGTGCCAGCAGTCTCGGGACACCCGGGGACTACGAGCAGTACTTC. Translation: CASSLGTPGDYEQYF.

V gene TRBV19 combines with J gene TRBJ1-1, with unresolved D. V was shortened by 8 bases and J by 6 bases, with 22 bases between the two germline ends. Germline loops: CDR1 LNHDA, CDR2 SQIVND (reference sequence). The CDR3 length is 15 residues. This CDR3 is CASGPSWALISEAFF. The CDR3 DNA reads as TGTGCCAGTGGACCTTCGTGGGCCCTTATCTCTGAAGCTTTCTTT.

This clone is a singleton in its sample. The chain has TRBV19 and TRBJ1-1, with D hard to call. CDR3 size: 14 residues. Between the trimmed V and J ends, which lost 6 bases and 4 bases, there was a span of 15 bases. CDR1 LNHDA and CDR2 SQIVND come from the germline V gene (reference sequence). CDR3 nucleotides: TGTGCCAGTAGACAAACACGGGCCAGCACTGAAGCTTTCTTT. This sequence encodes CASRQTRASTEAFF.

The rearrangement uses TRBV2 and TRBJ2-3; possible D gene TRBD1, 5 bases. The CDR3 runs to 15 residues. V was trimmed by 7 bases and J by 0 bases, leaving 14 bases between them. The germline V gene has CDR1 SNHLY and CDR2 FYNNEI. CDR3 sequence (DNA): TGTGCCAGCAAAAAGACAGCGACTAGCACAGATACGCAGTATTTT. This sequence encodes CASKKTATSTDTQYF.

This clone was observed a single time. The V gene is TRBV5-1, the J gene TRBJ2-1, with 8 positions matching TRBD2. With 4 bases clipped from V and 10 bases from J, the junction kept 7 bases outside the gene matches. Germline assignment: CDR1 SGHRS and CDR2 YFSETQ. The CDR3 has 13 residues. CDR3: CASSPMAGGEQFF. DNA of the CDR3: TGCGCCAGCAGCCCCATGGCGGGAGGCGAGCAGTTCTTC.

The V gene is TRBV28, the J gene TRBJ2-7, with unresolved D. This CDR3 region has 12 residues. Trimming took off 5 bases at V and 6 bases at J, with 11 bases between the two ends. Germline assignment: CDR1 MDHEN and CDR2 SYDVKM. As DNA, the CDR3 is TGTGCCAGCAGTGCCCAAGTGGGCGAGCAGTACTTC. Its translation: CASSAQVGEQYF.

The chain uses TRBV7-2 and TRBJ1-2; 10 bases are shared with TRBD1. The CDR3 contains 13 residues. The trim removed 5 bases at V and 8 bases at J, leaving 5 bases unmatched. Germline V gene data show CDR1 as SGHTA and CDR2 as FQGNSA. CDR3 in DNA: TGTGCCAGCAGCCGACAGGGGGCGGGCGGCTACACCTTC. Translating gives CASSRQGAGGYTF.

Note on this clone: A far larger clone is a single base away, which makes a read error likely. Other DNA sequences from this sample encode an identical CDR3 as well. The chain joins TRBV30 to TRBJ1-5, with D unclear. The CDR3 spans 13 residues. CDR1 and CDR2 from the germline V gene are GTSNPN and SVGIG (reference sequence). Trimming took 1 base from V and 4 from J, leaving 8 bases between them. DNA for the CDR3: TGTGCCTGGAGTGGTACGGGGAATCAGCCCCAGCATTTT. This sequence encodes CAWSGTGNQPQHF.

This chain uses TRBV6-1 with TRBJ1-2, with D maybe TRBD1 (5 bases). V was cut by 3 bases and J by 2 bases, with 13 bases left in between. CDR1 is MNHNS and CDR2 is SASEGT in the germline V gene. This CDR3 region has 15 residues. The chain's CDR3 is CASSEYRQGNYGYTF. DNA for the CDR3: TGTGCCAGCAGTGAGTACAGGCAAGGGAACTATGGCTACACCTTC.

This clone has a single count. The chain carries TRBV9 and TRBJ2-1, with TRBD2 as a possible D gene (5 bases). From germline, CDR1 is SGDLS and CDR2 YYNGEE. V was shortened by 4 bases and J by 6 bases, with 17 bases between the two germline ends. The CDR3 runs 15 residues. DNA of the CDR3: TGTGCCAGCAGCCCCCTAGCTAACTTGGGCAATGAGCAGTTCTTC. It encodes CASSPLANLGNEQFF.

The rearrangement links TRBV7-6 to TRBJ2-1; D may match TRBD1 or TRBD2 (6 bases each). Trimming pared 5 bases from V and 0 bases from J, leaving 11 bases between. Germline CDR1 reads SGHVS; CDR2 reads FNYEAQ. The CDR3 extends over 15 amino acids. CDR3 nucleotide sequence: TGTGCCAGCAGCCGCGGGACAAGCTCCTACAATGAGCAGTTCTTC. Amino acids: CASSRGTSSYNEQFF.